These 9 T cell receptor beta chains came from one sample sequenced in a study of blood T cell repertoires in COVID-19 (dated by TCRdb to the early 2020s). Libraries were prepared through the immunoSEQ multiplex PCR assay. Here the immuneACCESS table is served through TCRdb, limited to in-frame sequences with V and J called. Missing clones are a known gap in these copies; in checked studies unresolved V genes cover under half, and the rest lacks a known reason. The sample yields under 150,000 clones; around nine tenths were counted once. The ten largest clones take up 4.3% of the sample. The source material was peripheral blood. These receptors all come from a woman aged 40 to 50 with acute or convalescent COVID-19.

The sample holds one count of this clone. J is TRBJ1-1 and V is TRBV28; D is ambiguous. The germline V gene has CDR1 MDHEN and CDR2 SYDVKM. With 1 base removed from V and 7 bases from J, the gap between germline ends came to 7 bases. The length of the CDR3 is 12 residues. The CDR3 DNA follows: TGTGCCAGCAGTTTATCCGCGGGTGAAGCTTTCTTT. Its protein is CASSLSAGEAFF.

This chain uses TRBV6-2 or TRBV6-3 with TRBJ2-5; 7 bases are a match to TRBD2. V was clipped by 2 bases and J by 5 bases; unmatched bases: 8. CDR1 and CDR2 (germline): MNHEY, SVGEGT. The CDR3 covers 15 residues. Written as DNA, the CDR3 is TGTGCCAGCAGTTACCGGCGGGGAGGGTCGGAGACCCAGTACTTC. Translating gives CASSYRRGGSETQYF.

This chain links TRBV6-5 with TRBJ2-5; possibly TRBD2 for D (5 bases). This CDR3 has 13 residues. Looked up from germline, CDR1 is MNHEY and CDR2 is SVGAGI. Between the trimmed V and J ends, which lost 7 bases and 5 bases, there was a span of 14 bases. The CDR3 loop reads CASKGSNSETQYF. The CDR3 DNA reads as TGTGCCAGCAAAGGGAGTAACTCCGAGACCCAGTACTTC.

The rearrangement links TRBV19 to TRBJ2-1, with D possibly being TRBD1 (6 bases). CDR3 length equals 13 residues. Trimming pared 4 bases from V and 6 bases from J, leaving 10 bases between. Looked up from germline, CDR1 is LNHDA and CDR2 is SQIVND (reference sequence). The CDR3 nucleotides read TGTGCCAGTAGTACGACAGGTCGCAATGAGCAGTTCTTC. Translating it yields CASSTTGRNEQFF. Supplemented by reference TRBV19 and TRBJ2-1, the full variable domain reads DGGITQSPKYLFRKEGQNVTLSCEQNLNHDAMYWYRQDPGQGLRLIYYSQIVNDFQKGDIAEGYSVSREKKESFPLTVTSAQKNPTAFYLCASSTTGRNEQFFGPGTRLTVL.

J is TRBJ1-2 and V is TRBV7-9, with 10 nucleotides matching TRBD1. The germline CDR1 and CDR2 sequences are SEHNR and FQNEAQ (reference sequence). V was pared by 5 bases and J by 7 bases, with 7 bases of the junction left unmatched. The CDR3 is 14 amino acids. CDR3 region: CASSTTGGAFGYTF. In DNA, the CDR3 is TGTGCCAGCAGCACGACAGGGGGCGCGTTTGGCTACACCTTC. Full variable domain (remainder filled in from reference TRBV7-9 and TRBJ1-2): DTGVSQNPRHKITKRGQNVTFRCDPISEHNRLYWYRQTLGQGPEFLTYFQNEAQLEKSRLLSDRFSAERPKGSFSTLEIQRTEQGDSAMYLCASSTTGGAFGYTFGSGTRLTVV.

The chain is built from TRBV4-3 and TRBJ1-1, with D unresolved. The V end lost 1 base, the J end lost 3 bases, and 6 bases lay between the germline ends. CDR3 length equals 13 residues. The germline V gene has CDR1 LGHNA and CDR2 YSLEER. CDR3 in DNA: TGCGCCAGCAGCCAAGCTAGGTACACTGAAGCTTTCTTT. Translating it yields CASSQARYTEAFF.

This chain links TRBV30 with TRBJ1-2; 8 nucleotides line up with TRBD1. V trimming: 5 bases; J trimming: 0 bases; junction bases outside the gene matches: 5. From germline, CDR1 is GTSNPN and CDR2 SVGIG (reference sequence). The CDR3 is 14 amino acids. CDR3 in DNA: TGTGCCTGGGCGGAGACAGGGGCTAACTATGGCTACACCTTC. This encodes CAWAETGANYGYTF.

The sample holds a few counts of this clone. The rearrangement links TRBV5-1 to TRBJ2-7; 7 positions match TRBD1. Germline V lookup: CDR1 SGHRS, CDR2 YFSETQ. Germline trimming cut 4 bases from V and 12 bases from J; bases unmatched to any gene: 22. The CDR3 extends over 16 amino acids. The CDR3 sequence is CASSPLPDRATPKLYF. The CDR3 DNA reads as TGCGCCAGCAGCCCCCTCCCCGACAGGGCAACCCCCAAGCTGTACTTC.

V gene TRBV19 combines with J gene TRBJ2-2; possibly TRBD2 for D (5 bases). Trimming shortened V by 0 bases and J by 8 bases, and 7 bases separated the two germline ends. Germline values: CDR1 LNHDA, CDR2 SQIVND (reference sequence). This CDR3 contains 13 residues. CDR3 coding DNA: TGTGCCAGTAGTATAGAGCTAGCAGGGGAGCTGTTTTTT. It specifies CASSIELAGELFF.